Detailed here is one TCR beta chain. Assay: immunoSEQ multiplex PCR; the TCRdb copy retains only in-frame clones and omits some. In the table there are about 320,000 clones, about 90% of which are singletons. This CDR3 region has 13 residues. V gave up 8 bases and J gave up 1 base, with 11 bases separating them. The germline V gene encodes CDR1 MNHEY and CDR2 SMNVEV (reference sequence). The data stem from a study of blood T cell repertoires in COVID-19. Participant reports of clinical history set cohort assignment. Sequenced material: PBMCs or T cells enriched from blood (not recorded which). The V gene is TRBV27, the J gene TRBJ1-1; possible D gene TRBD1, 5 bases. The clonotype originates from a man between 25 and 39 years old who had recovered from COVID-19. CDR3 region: CASGHTENTEAFF. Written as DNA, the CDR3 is TGTGCCAGCGGACATACAGAGAACACTGAAGCTTTCTTT.